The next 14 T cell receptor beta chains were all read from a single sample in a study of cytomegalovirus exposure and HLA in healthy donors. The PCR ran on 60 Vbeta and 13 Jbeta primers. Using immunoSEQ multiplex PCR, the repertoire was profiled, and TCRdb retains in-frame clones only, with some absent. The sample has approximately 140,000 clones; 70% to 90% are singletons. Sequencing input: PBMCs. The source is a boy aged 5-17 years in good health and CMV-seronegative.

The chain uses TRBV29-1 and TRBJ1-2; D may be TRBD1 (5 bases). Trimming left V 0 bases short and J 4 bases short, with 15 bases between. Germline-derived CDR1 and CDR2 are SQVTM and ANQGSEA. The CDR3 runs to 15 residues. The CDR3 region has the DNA TGCAGCGTTGAAGAGGGGACTTTGGGAATCTATGGCTACACCTTC. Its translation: CSVEEGTLGIYGYTF.

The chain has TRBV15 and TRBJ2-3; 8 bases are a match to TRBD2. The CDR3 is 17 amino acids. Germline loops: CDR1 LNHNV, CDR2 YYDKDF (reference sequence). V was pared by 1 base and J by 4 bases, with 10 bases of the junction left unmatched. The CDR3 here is CATSRGDGRARADTQYF. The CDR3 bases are TGTGCCACCAGCAGAGGGGACGGGAGGGCCAGGGCAGATACGCAGTATTTT.

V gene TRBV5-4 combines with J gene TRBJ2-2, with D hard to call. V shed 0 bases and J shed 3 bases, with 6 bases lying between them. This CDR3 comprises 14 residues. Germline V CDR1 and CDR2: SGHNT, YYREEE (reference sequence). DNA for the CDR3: TGTGCCAGCAGCTTGGCCTCCGACACCGGGGAGCTGTTTTTT. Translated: CASSLASDTGELFF.

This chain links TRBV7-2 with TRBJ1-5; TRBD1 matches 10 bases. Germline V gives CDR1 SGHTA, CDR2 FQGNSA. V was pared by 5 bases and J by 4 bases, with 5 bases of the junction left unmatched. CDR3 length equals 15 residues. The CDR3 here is CASSTGQGGNQPQHF. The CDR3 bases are TGTGCCAGCAGCACCGGACAGGGGGGAAATCAGCCCCAGCATTTT. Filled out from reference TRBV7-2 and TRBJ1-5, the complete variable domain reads GAGVSQSPSNKVTEKGKDVELRCDPISGHTALYWYRQSLGQGLEFLIYFQGNSAPDKSGLPSDRFSAERTGGSVSTLTIQRTQQEDSAVYLCASSTGQGGNQPQHFGDGTRLSIL.

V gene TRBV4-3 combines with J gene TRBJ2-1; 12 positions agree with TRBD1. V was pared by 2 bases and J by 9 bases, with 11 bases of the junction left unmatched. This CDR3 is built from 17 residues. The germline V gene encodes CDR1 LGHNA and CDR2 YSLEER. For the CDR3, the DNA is TGCGCCAGCAGCCAAATCTCCGGGACAGGGGGCTCGATTGAGCAGTTCTTC. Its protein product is CASSQISGTGGSIEQFF.

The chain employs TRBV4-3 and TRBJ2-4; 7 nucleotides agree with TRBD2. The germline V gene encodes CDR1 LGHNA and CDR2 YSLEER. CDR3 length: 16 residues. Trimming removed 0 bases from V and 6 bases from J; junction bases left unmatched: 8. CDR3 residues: CASSQEREQGGNIQYF. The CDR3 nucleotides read TGCGCCAGCAGCCAAGAGCGGGAGCAAGGCGGAAACATTCAGTACTTC.

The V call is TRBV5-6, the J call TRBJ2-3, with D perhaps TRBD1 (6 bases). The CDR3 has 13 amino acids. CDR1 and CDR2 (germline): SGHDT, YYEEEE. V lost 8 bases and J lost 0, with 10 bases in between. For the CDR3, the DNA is TGTGCCAGTACAGGGAGAAGCACAGATACGCAGTATTTT. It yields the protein CASTGRSTDTQYF.

The CDR3 DNA reads as TGTGCCAGCAACATTCGGACTGACACCGGGGAGCTGTTTTTT. It codes for CASNIRTDTGELFF. The gene calls are TRBV7-9 and TRBJ2-2; the D gene is possibly TRBD2 (5 bases). The CDR3 is made up of 14 amino acids. Deletions cut 7 bases from V and 3 bases from J, with 12 bases between. Germline CDR1 reads SEHNR; CDR2 reads FQNEAQ (reference sequence).

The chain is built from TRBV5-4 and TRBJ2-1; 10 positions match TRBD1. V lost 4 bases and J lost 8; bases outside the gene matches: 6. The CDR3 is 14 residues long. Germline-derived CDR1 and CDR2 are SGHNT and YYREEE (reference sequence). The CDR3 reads CASSPGQGDYEQFF. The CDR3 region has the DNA TGTGCCAGCAGCCCTGGACAGGGGGACTATGAGCAGTTCTTC.

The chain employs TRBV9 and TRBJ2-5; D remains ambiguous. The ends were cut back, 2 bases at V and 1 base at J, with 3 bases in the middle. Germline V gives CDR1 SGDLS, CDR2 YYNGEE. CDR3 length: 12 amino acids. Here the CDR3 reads CASSVRQETQYF. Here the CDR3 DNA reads TGTGCCAGCAGCGTCCGCCAAGAGACCCAGTACTTC.

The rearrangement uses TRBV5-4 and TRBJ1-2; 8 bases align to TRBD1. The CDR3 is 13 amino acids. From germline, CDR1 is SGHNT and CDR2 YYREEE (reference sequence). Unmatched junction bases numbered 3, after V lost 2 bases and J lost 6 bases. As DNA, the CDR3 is TGTGCCAGCAGCTTCTTACAGGGGGATGGCTACACCTTC. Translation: CASSFLQGDGYTF. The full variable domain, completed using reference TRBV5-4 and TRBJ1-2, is ETGVTQSPTHLIKTRGQQVTLRCSSQSGHNTVSWYQQALGQGPQFIFQYYREEENGRGNFPPRFSGLQFPNYSSELNVNALELDDSALYLCASSFLQGDGYTFGSGTRLTVV.

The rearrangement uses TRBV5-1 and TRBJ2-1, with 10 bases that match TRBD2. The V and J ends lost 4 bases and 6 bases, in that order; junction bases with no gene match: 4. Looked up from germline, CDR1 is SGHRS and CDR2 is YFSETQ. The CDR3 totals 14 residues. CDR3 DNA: TGCGCCAGCAGCCCTAGCGGGAGTCGCAATGAGCAGTTCTTC. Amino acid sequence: CASSPSGSRNEQFF.

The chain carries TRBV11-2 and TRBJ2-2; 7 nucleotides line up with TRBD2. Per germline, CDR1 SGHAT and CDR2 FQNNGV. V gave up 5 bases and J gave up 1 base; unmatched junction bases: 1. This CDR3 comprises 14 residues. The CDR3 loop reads CASSKRGNTGELFF. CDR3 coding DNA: TGTGCCAGCAGCAAGCGGGGGAACACCGGGGAGCTGTTTTTT.

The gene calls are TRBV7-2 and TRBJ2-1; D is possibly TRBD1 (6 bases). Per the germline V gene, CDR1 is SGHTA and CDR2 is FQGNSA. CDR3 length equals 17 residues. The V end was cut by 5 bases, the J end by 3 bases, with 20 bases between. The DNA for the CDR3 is TGTGCCAGCAGCCAGCGGACCGGGACATACTACTACAATGAGCAGTTCTTC. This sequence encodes CASSQRTGTYYYNEQFF.